The TCR beta chain under discussion was sequenced for a study of T cell changes during pregnancy in multiple sclerosis. The CDR3 length is 14 residues. Germline CDR1 is SGDLS and CDR2 is YYNGEE. After removal of 0 bases from V and 5 bases from J, the junction contained 4 bases not matched to a gene. The assay was immunoSEQ multiplex PCR, and TCRdb's table has in-frame clones only and misses some. In the table there are over 40,000 clones, approximately 88% of which are singletons. This clonotype originated in a female donor in good health, enrolled as a control in a pregnancy study. The chain couples TRBV9 to TRBJ2-7; 8 bases are shared with TRBD2. The sequenced sample was peripheral blood, obtained in the first trimester of pregnancy. The DNA of the CDR3 is TGTGCCAGCAGCGTAGCCGGGAGGGCCGACGAGCAGTACTTC. This encodes CASSVAGRADEQYF.